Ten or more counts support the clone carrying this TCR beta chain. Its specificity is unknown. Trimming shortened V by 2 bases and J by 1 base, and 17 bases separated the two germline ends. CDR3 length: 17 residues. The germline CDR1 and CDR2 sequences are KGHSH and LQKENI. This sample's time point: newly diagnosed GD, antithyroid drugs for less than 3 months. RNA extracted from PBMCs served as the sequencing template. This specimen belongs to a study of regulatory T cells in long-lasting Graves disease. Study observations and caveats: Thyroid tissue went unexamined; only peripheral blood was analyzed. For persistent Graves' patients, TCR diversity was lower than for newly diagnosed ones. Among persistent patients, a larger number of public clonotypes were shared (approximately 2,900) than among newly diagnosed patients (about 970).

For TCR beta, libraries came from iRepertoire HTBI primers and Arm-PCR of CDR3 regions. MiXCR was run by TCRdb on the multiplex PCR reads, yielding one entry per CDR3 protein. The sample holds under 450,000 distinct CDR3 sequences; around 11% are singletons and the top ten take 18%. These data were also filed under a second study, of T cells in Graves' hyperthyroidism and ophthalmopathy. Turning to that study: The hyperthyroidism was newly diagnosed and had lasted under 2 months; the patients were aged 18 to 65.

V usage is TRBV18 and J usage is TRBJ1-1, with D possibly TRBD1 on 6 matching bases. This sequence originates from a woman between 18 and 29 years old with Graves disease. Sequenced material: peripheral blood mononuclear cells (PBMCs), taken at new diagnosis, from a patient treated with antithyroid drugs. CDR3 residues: CASSPGESQGSNTEAFF. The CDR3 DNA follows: TGTGCCAGCTCACCAGGCGAAAGCCAGGGGTCGAACACTGAAGCTTTCTTT.